The T cell receptor beta chain under discussion was sequenced for a study of tumor-infiltrating lymphocytes in localized non-small cell lung cancer. Whole-study findings and limits: Immunotypes IM1 and IM2 had similar TCR-derived T-cell fractions.

Germline CDR1 reads SGHVS; CDR2 reads FQNEAQ. This CDR3 comprises 13 residues. V was shortened by 1 base and J by 6 bases, with 10 bases between the two germline ends. Assay used: immunoSEQ multiplex PCR; TCRdb lists only in-frame clones, some missing. The sample has 13,000 to 15,000 clones, around two thirds seen once. Worth noting for this clone: Its antigen is still unknown.

This receptor was obtained from a human donor with non-small cell lung cancer. The sequenced sample was uninvolved lung tissue not adjacent to the tumor. The V and J genes are TRBV7-8 and TRBJ2-7; a weak D match, TRBD1 (6 bases). CDR3 loop: CASSLDRVGEQYF. CDR3 nucleotide sequence: TGTGCCAGCAGCTTAGACAGGGTCGGCGAGCAGTACTTC.